The text below deals with one TCR beta chain. The identical CDR3 is also encoded by other nucleotide sequences in the sample. PCR primers comprised 60 Vbeta and 13 Jbeta primers. TCRdb's copy holds only in-frame clones and misses some; the assay was immunoSEQ multiplex PCR. The repertoire holds around 130,000 clones, with 6.5% to 9.5% as singletons. The sample comes from a study of cytomegalovirus exposure and HLA in healthy donors. V shed 6 bases, J shed 7 bases, and the junction held 13 bases outside the gene matches. This CDR3 is 16 amino acids long. Germline assignment: CDR1 SNHLY and CDR2 FYNNEI. The source is a man aged 40-49 years in good health and CMV-seronegative. This rearrangement joins TRBV2 to TRBJ1-4, with TRBD1 matching over 8 bases. The sequenced sample consisted of PBMCs. The CDR3, as DNA: TGTGCCAGCAGGGGGGGGACAGGACTAGGCGGTGAAAAACTGTTTTTT. It encodes CASRGGTGLGGEKLFF.